This TCR beta chain was documented in a study of blood T cells in healthy people across ages. Primed by a sample-barcoded 5' primer and a J-beta primer mix, a second PCR proceeded for 7 to 11 cycles. A single record per CDR3 protein comes from TCRdb applying MiXCR to the 5' RACE reads. The profile shows over a million distinct CDR3 sequences, around 43% of them singletons. The clonotype was recovered from a woman aged 60-75 years in good health. The sequenced material came from blood.

In DNA, the CDR3 is TGTGCCACCAGCAGCCTTACGAGGACAGGCAGCGGTGGCTACACCTTC. Translation: CATSSLTRTGSGGYTF. The rearrangement joins TRBV15 to TRBJ1-2; 7 bases fit TRBD1. The CDR3 covers 16 residues. Germline CDR1 and CDR2: LNHNV and YYDKDF (reference sequence). With 3 bases clipped from V and 7 bases from J, the junction kept 14 bases outside the gene matches.